Listed below are T cell receptor beta chains from one sample, sequenced in a study of T cell responses to AZD1222 COVID-19 vaccine. Method: immunoSEQ multiplex PCR; TCRdb's copy keeps in-frame clones and lacks some. The sample carries 97,000 or so clones, just over 90% recorded once. The source was peripheral blood, collected 28 days after the second AZD1222 dose. The receptors originated from an adult who received the AZD1222 COVID-19 vaccine. Each CDR3 is given with its conserved first and last residue. The D gene is left open where the match is weak. Size is omitted from some rows. Given values are once, few, many or a class for expanded clones.

clone size | J gene | V gene | D gene | CDR3 DNA | CDR3 protein
NA | TRBJ1-2 | TRBV24-1 | NA | TGTGCCACCAGTGGCCTCGGACAGAACTATGGCTACACCTTC | CATSGLGQNYGYTF
NA | TRBJ2-2 | TRBV5-3 | NA | TGTGCCAGAAGCTTGGGCAGGAACACCGGGGAGCTGTTTTTT | CARSLGRNTGELFF
NA | TRBJ1-2 | TRBV15 | TRBD1 | TGTGCCACCAGCAGAGACCATAGGTCAGACAGGGATGGCTACACCTTC | CATSRDHRSDRDGYTF
NA | TRBJ2-7 | TRBV2 | TRBD1 | TGTGCCAGCAGTTGGGACAGGATAGAGCAGTACTTC | CASSWDRIEQYF
NA | TRBJ1-4 | TRBV10-3 | TRBD1 | TGTGCCATCAGGGGGGACAGTGTAAATGAAAAACTGTTTTTT | CAIRGDSVNEKLFF
NA | TRBJ1-4 | TRBV28 | TRBD1 | TGTGCCAGCAGTTTATGGGGGCCCACAGGGGGCAGTAATGAAAAACTGTTTTTT | CASSLWGPTGGSNEKLFF
NA | TRBJ1-6 | TRBV9 | NA | TGTGCCAGCAGCGTAGGGCAGTATAATTCACCCCTCCACTTT | CASSVGQYNSPLHF
once | TRBJ1-3 | TRBV7-2 | NA | TGTGCCAGCACCGACACAGGGTCCGGGCAGAGATATTTT | CASTDTGSGQRYF
NA | TRBJ2-3 | TRBV29-1 | NA | TGCAGCGTTGAAGCAGCGGCCACAGATACGCAGTATTTT | CSVEAAATDTQYF
once | TRBJ2-5 | TRBV7-2 | TRBD2 | TGTGCCAGCAGACATAGCGGGAGCCAAGAGACCCAGTACTTC | CASRHSGSQETQYF
NA | TRBJ1-5 | TRBV24-1 | NA | TGTGCCACCGGGGAAACCGGGACGGACAATCAGCCCCAGCATTTT | CATGETGTDNQPQHF
NA | TRBJ2-3 | TRBV24-1 | TRBD2 | TGTGCCACCAGTGATTTGCCGAGTAGCGGGAGCGGTGATACGCAGTATTTT | CATSDLPSSGSGDTQYF
NA | TRBJ1-4 | TRBV5-1 | NA | TGCGCCAGCAGCCCACAGGGTTTTGGAGAAAAACTGTTTTTT | CASSPQGFGEKLFF
NA | TRBJ2-5 | TRBV4-3 | TRBD2 | TGCGCCAGCAGCCCCCAGACTAGCCCGGAGACCCAGTACTTC | CASSPQTSPETQYF
once | TRBJ1-1 | TRBV10-3 | NA | TGTGCCATCAGTGAGAAAATGACGGATGAAGCTTTCTTT | CAISEKMTDEAFF
NA | TRBJ1-2 | TRBV7-9 | NA | TGTGCCAGCAGCACAGACGCACAGACTGGCTACACCTTC | CASSTDAQTGYTF
once | TRBJ1-1 | TRBV7-2 | NA | TGTGCCAGCAGCTTAGGGACAGTGAACACTGAAGCTTTCTTT | CASSLGTVNTEAFF
NA | TRBJ2-2 | TRBV7-9 | NA | TGTGCCAGCAGCTTCAACACCGGGGAGCTGTTTTTT | CASSFNTGELFF
NA | TRBJ1-2 | TRBV2 | NA | TGTGCCAGTTGGGACCCCTCCCAAGGGACGAACTATGGCTACACCTTC | CASWDPSQGTNYGYTF
NA | TRBJ2-7 | TRBV5-1 | NA | TGCGCCAGCAGCTTGGAGGACAACTACGAGCAGTACTTC | CASSLEDNYEQYF
NA | TRBJ1-6 | TRBV18 | NA | TGTGCCAGCTCACCAGGTGGGCAGCATAATTCACCCCTCCACTTT | CASSPGGQHNSPLHF
NA | TRBJ1-2 | TRBV11-2 | TRBD1 | TGTGCCAGCAGCCCGACAGTCCCGACAGGGAACTATGGCTACACCTTC | CASSPTVPTGNYGYTF
NA | TRBJ1-1 | TRBV25-1 | NA | TGTGCCAGCAGTGAATACGGTTTGAACACTGAAGCTTTCTTT | CASSEYGLNTEAFF
NA | TRBJ1-5 | TRBV28 | NA | TGTGCCAGCAGTTTGGAGCCAGGGGTTAGCAATCAGCCCCAGCATTTT | CASSLEPGVSNQPQHF
NA | TRBJ2-5 | TRBV5-8 | NA | TGTGCCAGCAGCCCTCTCAGGCAGCACCAAGAGACCCAGTACTTC | CASSPLRQHQETQYF
few | TRBJ2-2 | TRBV19 | TRBD2 | TGTGCCAGCCGTACTAGCGGGAGGGCCTTCGGGGAGCTGTTTTTT | CASRTSGRAFGELFF
NA | TRBJ1-1 | TRBV18 | NA | TGTGCCAGCTCACTTCGGGGGGAGGAAGCTTTCTTT | CASSLRGEEAFF
NA | TRBJ2-7 | TRBV7-9 | NA | TGTGCCAGCAGCATCCAGGGTGGAGGCAAGGGAGAGCAGTACTTC | CASSIQGGGKGEQYF
NA | TRBJ1-1 | TRBV29-1 | TRBD1 | TGCAGCGTTTCCGGTAGGGGGCTGAGCACTGAAGCTTTCTTT | CSVSGRGLSTEAFF
NA | TRBJ1-3 | TRBV5-6 | NA | TGTGCCAGCAGCGGGGCGAGGGGCTCTGGAAACACCATATATTTT | CASSGARGSGNTIYF
NA | TRBJ1-1 | TRBV7-2 | NA | TGTGCCAGCAGCTTATTTGCCACTGAAGCTTTCTTT | CASSLFATEAFF
NA | TRBJ1-1 | TRBV15 | TRBD1 | TGTGCCACCAGCAGAGATACAGGGGGCACTGAAGCTTTCTTT | CATSRDTGGTEAFF
once | TRBJ1-2 | TRBV28 | TRBD1 | TGTGCCAGCAGTTTGGTGGCAGGGGGCTTTATCTATGGCTACACCTTC | CASSLVAGGFIYGYTF
once | TRBJ1-1 | TRBV10-3 | TRBD1 | TGTGCCATCAGCCTACAGGGGTCGAACACTGAAGCTTTCTTT | CAISLQGSNTEAFF
NA | TRBJ2-7 | TRBV19 | TRBD2 | TGTGCCAGTAGTAGGACTAGCGGGCCTGGCTCCTACGAGCAGTACTTC | CASSRTSGPGSYEQYF
NA | TRBJ1-2 | TRBV10-3 | NA | TGTGCCATCAGTGAAGTTTATCTCCCTGGGACTGCTAACTATGGCTACACCTTC | CAISEVYLPGTANYGYTF
NA | TRBJ1-2 | TRBV16 | NA | TGTGCCAGCAGCCAATGGGGCTCGACAGACCCTAACTATGGCTACACCTTC | CASSQWGSTDPNYGYTF
NA | TRBJ1-1 | TRBV10-3 | NA | TGTGCCATCAGTGAGTCGGCAGTCCTCATGAACACTGAAGCTTTCTTT | CAISESAVLMNTEAFF
NA | TRBJ1-2 | TRBV27 | TRBD1 | TGTGCCAGCAGTTTATTGAGGACAACAGGGGACTATGGCTACACCTTC | CASSLLRTTGDYGYTF
NA | TRBJ2-7 | TRBV5-4 | NA | TGTGCCAGCAGCGGCTCGGGAGCCTACGAGCAGTACTTC | CASSGSGAYEQYF
NA | TRBJ1-5 | TRBV2 | NA | TGTGCCAGCAGACGGGGGGCCGACAATCAGCCCCAGCATTTT | CASRRGADNQPQHF
NA | TRBJ2-4 | TRBV3-1/TRBV3-2 | TRBD2 | TGTGCCAGCAGCCGCCGGACTAGCGGGAGGGGACTAGCCAAAAACATTCAGTACTTC | CASSRRTSGRGLAKNIQYF
NA | TRBJ1-2 | TRBV20-1 | NA | TGCATTACCAGTCCCGGGAATGGCTACACCTTC | CITSPGNGYTF
NA | TRBJ2-5 | TRBV9 | TRBD2 | TGTGCCAGCAGCCCAAGCGGGAGTGAGACCCAGTACTTC | CASSPSGSETQYF
NA | TRBJ2-7 | TRBV3-1/TRBV3-2 | NA | TGTGCCAGCAGCCAAGACGAACGAGTCGGGCAGTACTTC | CASSQDERVGQYF
NA | TRBJ2-2 | TRBV7-8 | NA | TGTGCCAGCAGCCGACCGGGACCAAACACCGGGGAGCTGTTTTTT | CASSRPGPNTGELFF
NA | TRBJ2-2 | TRBV6-1 | TRBD1 | TGTGCCAGCAGTGAGGTCCCCGGGACAGGGGCCGGGGAGCTGTTTTTT | CASSEVPGTGAGELFF
NA | TRBJ2-3 | TRBV10-2 | NA | TGCGCCAGCAGTGCCGGGCCCAGCACAGATACGCAGTATTTT | CASSAGPSTDTQYF
NA | TRBJ2-3 | TRBV3-1/TRBV3-2 | NA | TGTGCCAGCAGCCAAGATCGGGGAAGGACGCAGTATTTT | CASSQDRGRTQYF
NA | TRBJ2-5 | TRBV5-5 | NA | TGTGCCAGCAGCGTAGGCCGCGGAGAGACCCAGTACTTC | CASSVGRGETQYF
NA | TRBJ2-5 | TRBV5-1 | NA | TGCGCCAGCAGCTTGGTAGCGGGACAGCAAGAGACCCAGTACTTC | CASSLVAGQQETQYF
NA | TRBJ2-1 | TRBV29-1 | TRBD2 | TGCAGCGTTGAATCGCCTAGCGGGAGTGTCAATGAGCAGTTCTTC | CSVESPSGSVNEQFF
NA | TRBJ1-5 | TRBV30 | TRBD1 | TGTGCCTGGAGTGTACGACAGGGTGGTCAGCCCCAGCATTTT | CAWSVRQGGQPQHF
NA | TRBJ2-3 | TRBV21-1 | NA | TGTGCCAGCAGCAAAGTGAAGACTAGCGGGAGCATTGGGACGGAATCCACAGATACGCAGTATTTT | CASSKVKTSGSIGTESTDTQYF
NA | TRBJ1-5 | TRBV5-8 | NA | TGTGCCAGCAGGCTGCGAGGCAATCAGCCCCAGCATTTT | CASRLRGNQPQHF
NA | TRBJ2-7 | TRBV25-1 | TRBD1 | TGTGCCAGCAGTTCGGACAGGGGGAACTTAACCTACGAGCAGTACTTC | CASSSDRGNLTYEQYF
NA | TRBJ1-1 | TRBV6-5 | NA | TGTGCCAGCAGTTACAGGGGGAATGAAGCTTTCTTT | CASSYRGNEAFF